This TCR beta chain came from a study of spatial heterogeneity in lung cancer. Whole-study findings and limits: Tumor mutation count correlated with how many alpha and beta TCRs expanded intratumorally.

The germline CDR1 and CDR2 sequences are LNHNV and YYDKDF (reference sequence). The CDR3 runs to 13 residues. V lost 0 bases, J lost 12 bases, and 9 bases lay in between. TCRdb passed the 5' RACE reads through MiXCR, listing each CDR3 protein once. This sample carries around 13,000 distinct CDR3 sequences, around 3.8% of them seen once, and the ten largest clones take 8%. Time point denoted: sample taken at primary tumor resection. This clonotype was seen many times. Its cognate antigen is unknown. This clonotype was sampled from a male donor with early-stage non-small cell lung cancer. Sequences were derived from lung tumor tissue, sampled at surgery. This chain links TRBV15 with TRBJ1-6; D is ambiguous. The CDR3 coding sequence is TGTGCCACCAGCAGAGATCGGAGTAAACCCCTCCACTTT. Protein: CATSRDRSKPLHF.